This T cell receptor beta chain originates from a study of T cell changes during pregnancy in multiple sclerosis (dated by TCRdb to about 2019). Describing the broader study: Changes in the T cell repertoire over the course of pregnancy were examined in this study in women with multiple sclerosis.

This clone turned up a few times. No cognate antigen has been identified for it. No much larger clonotype is one base removed from it; base qualities were not supplied. Library method: the immunoSEQ multiplex PCR assay. TCRdb's version of the immuneACCESS table is confined to in-frame rearrangements and falls short of the full clone set. An unresolved V gene accounts for under half of the shortfall where checked; the remainder is of unknown origin. This sample lists tens of thousands of clones; 80% to 95% were detected once. The ten largest clones add up to about 0.85% of the sample. Including cysteine and phenylalanine, the CDR3 has 12 amino acids. The read is trimmed to its CDR3 DNA, 36 bases read in frame from base 1. From the germline V gene, CDR1 is MNHEY and CDR2 is SVGAGI. Trimming takes 6 bases from V and 7 bases from J, and the germline ends sit 13 bases apart.

The sequence is built from TRBV6-5 and TRBJ2-7; a weak D assignment points to TRBD2 (6 bases agree). The receptor was isolated from a female donor with multiple sclerosis, enrolled in a pregnancy study. The source material was peripheral blood, sampled in the first trimester of pregnancy. Here the CDR3 is given as CASRGGAMEQYF. The nucleotides are TGTGCCAGCAGGGGCGGGGCGATGGAGCAGTACTTC.